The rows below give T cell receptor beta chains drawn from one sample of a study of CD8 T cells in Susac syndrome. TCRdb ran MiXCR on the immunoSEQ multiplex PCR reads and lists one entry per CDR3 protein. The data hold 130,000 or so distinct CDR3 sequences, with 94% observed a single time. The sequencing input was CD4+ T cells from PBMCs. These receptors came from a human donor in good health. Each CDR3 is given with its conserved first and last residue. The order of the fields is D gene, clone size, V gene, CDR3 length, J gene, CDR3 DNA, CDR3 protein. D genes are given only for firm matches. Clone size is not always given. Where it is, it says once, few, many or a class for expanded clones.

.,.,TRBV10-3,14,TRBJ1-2,TGTGCCATCAGTGAGGGGGCGCGGGGCTATGGCTACACCTTC,CAISEGARGYGYTF
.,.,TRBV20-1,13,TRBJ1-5,TGCAGTGCTAGCATGGGGACGAATCAGCCCCAGCATTTT,CSASMGTNQPQHF
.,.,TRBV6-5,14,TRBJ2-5,TGTGCCAGCAGTTACGTACGGGCAGGGGAGACCCAGTACTTC,CASSYVRAGETQYF
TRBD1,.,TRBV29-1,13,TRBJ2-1,TGCAGCGGGACAGGGAAATCACACAATGAGCAGTTCTTC,CSGTGKSHNEQFF
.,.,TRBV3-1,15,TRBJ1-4,TGTGCCAGCAGCCCTCAATCGCGGGAAAATGAAAAACTGTTTTTT,CASSPQSRENEKLFF
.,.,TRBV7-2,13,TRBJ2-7,TGTGCCAGCAGCTTTCAAGAAGCGGGCGAGCAGTACTTC,CASSFQEAGEQYF
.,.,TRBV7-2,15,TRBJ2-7,TGTGCCAGCAGCTTAGAACCCTCAGCAGCCTACGAGCAGTACTTC,CASSLEPSAAYEQYF
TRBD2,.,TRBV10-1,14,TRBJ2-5,TGCGCCAGCAGTGATGCGGGAGGGCAAGAGACCCAGTACTTC,CASSDAGGQETQYF
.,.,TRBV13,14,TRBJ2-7,TGTGCCAGCAGCCGGTGGGACGGGAGCGGGGAGCAGTACTTC,CASSRWDGSGEQYF
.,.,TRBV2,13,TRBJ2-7,TGTGCCAGCGCCCTGGGTGTTTACGCCGAGCAGTACTTC,CASALGVYAEQYF
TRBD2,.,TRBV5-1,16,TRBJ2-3,TGCGCCAGCAGCTCCCTGGCTAGCGGGGGGACAGATACGCAGTATTTT,CASSSLASGGTDTQYF
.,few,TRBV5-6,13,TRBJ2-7,TGTGCCAGCAGCTTGGGAGGGATCCACGAGCAGTACTTC,CASSLGGIHEQYF
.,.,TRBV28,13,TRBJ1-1,TGTGCCAGCACCCCCCCGGGGAACACTGAAGCTTTCTTT,CASTPPGNTEAFF
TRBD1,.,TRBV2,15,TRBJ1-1,TGTGCCAGCAGCCAGCGGACAGGGGATGTGACTGAAGCTTTCTTT,CASSQRTGDVTEAFF
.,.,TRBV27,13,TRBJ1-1,TGTGCCAGCAGTTACAGGGAAAGCACTGAAGCTTTCTTT,CASSYRESTEAFF
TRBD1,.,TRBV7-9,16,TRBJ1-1,TGTGCCAGCAGCTTAAAGGGATCAGGGACAGGTACGGAAGCTTTCTTT,CASSLKGSGTGTEAFF
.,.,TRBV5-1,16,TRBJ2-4,TGCGCCAGCAGCCCTAACAGAGATGTAGCCAAAAACATTCAGTACTTC,CASSPNRDVAKNIQYF
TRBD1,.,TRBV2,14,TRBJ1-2,TGTGCCAGCACTCGACAGGGGAGTGACTATGGCTACACCTTC,CASTRQGSDYGYTF
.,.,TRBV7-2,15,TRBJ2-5,TGTGCCAGCAGCTTCGGAGGAGGAGAATCGGGGACCCAGTACTTC,CASSFGGGESGTQYF
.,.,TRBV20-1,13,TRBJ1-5,TGCAGTGCACACGGGGCAGAAGATCAGCCCCAGCATTTT,CSAHGAEDQPQHF
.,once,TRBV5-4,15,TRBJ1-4,TGTGCCAGCAGCCCGAAGGACGGCCGTAATGAAAAACTGTTTTTT,CASSPKDGRNEKLFF
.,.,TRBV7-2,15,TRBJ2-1,TGTGCCAGCAGCCCGCCTTCGGGCTCCTACAATGAGCAGTTCTTC,CASSPPSGSYNEQFF
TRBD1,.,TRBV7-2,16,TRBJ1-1,TGTGCCAGCAGCTTAGCCGCAGGGGGCACAGGGACTGAAGCTTTCTTT,CASSLAAGGTGTEAFF
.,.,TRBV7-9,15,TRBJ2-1,TGTGCCAGCAGCCACACCACAGGACTGCAGGTTGAGCAGTTCTTC,CASSHTTGLQVEQFF
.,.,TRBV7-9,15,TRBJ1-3,TGTGCCAGCAGCTTAGAACCCGATTCTGGAAACACCATATATTTT,CASSLEPDSGNTIYF
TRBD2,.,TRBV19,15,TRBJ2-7,TGTGCCAGTTCGCGGACTAGTCTCGATTCCTACGAGCAGTACTTC,CASSRTSLDSYEQYF
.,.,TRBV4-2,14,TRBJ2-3,TGTGCCAGCAGCCAAGCAGCTACCACAGATACGCAGTATTTT,CASSQAATTDTQYF
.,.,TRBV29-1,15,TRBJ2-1,TGCAGCGTTGAAGATCGAAAGGGATCCTACAATGAGCAGTTCTTC,CSVEDRKGSYNEQFF
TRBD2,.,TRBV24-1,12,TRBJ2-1,TGTGCCACCAGTGATCCCCGGGGGGTGGCGTTCTTC,CATSDPRGVAFF
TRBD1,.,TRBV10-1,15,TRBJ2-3,TGCGCCAGCAGTGAGTCGACAGGGGGTGCAGATACGCAGTATTTT,CASSESTGGADTQYF
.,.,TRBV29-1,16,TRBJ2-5,TGCAGCGTCCGAGCCCCCGGGAAAGAGAGCCAAGAGACCCAGTACTTC,CSVRAPGKESQETQYF
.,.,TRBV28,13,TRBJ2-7,TGTGCCAGCAGTCCCCCGACAGGAAGCGAGCAGTACTTC,CASSPPTGSEQYF
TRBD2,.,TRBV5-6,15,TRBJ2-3,TGTGCCAGCACCCGGGGACTAGCGGGAGCACATACGCAGTATTTT,CASTRGLAGAHTQYF
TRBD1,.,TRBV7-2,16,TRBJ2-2,TGTGCCAGCAGCGTACTACCAGGGGGGAACACCGGGGAGCTGTTTTTT,CASSVLPGGNTGELFF
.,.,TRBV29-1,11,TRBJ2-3,TGCAGCGTTGCCAGAGACGATACGCAGTATTTT,CSVARDDTQYF
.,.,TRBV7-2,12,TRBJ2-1,TGTGCCAGCAACCGAGGGGTCAATGAGCAGTTCTTC,CASNRGVNEQFF
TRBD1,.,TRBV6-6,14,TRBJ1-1,TGTGCCAGCAGCACAACAGGGGGCTACACTGAAGCTTTCTTT,CASSTTGGYTEAFF
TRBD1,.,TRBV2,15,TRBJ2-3,TGTGCCAGCAACGGAGACAGGGGGCTTGCAGATACGCAGTATTTT,CASNGDRGLADTQYF
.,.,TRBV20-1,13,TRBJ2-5,TGCAGTGCTCCTGCCAGGGGTGATGAGACCCAGTACTTC,CSAPARGDETQYF
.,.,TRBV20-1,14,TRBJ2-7,TGCAGTGCTAGGTTCGCAGGAATATCCTACGAGCAGTACTTC,CSARFAGISYEQYF
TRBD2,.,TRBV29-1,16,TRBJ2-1,TGCAGCGTTTCTGGACTAGCGGGCATCTCCTACAATGAGCAGTTCTTC,CSVSGLAGISYNEQFF
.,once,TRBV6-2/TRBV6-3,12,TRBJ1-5,TGTGCCAGCAGTTTCAGGGATCAGCCCCAGCATTTT,CASSFRDQPQHF
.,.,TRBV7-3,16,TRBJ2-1,TGTGCCAGCAGCTTAACCGGGGCCAGCTCCTACAATGAGCAGTTCTTC,CASSLTGASSYNEQFF
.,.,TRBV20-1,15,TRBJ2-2,TGCAGTGCTCGCAGGGGTGCCCTAAGGACCGGGGAGCTGTTTTTT,CSARRGALRTGELFF
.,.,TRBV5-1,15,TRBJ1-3,TGCGCCAGCAGCTTGGACGGGGCTTCTGGAAACACCATATATTTT,CASSLDGASGNTIYF
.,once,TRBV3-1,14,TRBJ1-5,TGTGCCAGCAGCCAAGCGGGGGGCGGTCAGCCCCAGCATTTT,CASSQAGGGQPQHF
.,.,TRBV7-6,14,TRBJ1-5,TGTGCCAGCAGCCAGACAGATAGCAATCAGCCCCAGCATTTT,CASSQTDSNQPQHF
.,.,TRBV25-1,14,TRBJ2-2,TGTGCCAGCAGAGGAGCGGCCCGGGCCGGGGAGCTGTTTTTT,CASRGAARAGELFF
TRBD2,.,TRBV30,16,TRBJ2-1,TGTGCCTGGAGTCCTCCGGGACTAGCGGGAGTGAATGAGCAGTTCTTC,CAWSPPGLAGVNEQFF
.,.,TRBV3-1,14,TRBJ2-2,TGTGCCAGCGGAGCCCTTACAGGGATCGGGGAGCTGTTTTTT,CASGALTGIGELFF
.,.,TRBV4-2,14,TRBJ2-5,TGTGCCAGCAGCCAGCCCGGGGGAGAGGAGACCCAGTACTTC,CASSQPGGEETQYF
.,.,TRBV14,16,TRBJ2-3,TGTGCCAGCAGCCAAGATAGGGCACGAAGCACAGATACGCAGTATTTT,CASSQDRARSTDTQYF
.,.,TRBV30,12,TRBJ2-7,TGTGCCTGGAGTGTACAGGAGGGCGAGCAGTACTTC,CAWSVQEGEQYF
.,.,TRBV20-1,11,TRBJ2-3,TGCAGTGCTAGACCAGGAGATACGCAGTATTTT,CSARPGDTQYF
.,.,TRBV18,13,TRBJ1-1,TGTGCCAGCTCACCTGGAGTTACCACTGAAGCTTTCTTT,CASSPGVTTEAFF
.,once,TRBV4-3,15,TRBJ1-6,TGCGCCAGCAGCCAAGAGGTGGTTGGGAATTCACCCCTCCACTTT,CASSQEVVGNSPLHF
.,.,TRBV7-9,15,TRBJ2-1,TGTGCCAGCAGCGACAGTCTGAGCTCCTACAATGAGCAGTTCTTC,CASSDSLSSYNEQFF